This T cell receptor beta chain was identified during a study of blood T cells in healthy people across ages. General study findings and limits: TCR beta diversity was tightly associated with the proportion of naive T cells. Naive CD4+ cells and diversity were both higher in long-lived donors than in aged donors.

Using a J-beta primer mix together with a sample-barcoded 5' primer, a second PCR was run for roughly 6 to 12 cycles. Any given sample supplied a minimum of 3 million CDR3-containing paired-end reads. TCRdb processed the 5' RACE reads anew with MiXCR; each CDR3 protein has one entry. The sample has over 950,000 distinct CDR3 sequences; about two fifths are singletons. Aged about 6 to 90, donors were systemically healthy Caucasians from Russia. Worth noting for this clonotype: The antigen is undetermined.

The CDR3 has 14 amino acids. Trimming took 4 bases from V and 6 from J, leaving 14 bases between them. The chain is built from TRBV12-3 or TRBV12-4 and TRBJ2-3; possible D gene TRBD1, 6 bases. The sequence came from a man aged 18 to 30 in good health. The source material was blood. The CDR3 loop is CASSSFRGRDTQYF. The CDR3 DNA is TGTGCCAGCAGTTCTTTCAGGGGTCGGGATACGCAGTATTTT.